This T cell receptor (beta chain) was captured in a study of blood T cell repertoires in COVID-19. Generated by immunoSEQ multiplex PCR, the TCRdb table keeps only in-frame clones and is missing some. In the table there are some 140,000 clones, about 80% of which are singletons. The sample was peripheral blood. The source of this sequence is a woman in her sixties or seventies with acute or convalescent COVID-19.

In DNA, the CDR3 is TGTGCCTGGAGTGTTGGGCTCGAGTACGAGCAGTACTTC. It specifies CAWSVGLEYEQYF. V is TRBV30 and J is TRBJ2-7, with D unresolved. Trimming took off 0 bases at V and 4 bases at J, with 10 bases between the two ends. Germline assignment: CDR1 GTSNPN and CDR2 SVGIG (reference sequence). The CDR3 sequence is 13 residues long. Supplemented by reference TRBV30 and TRBJ2-7, the full variable domain reads SQTIHQWPATLVQPVGSPLSLECTVEGTSNPNLYWYRQAAGRGLQLLFYSVGIGQISSEVPQNLSASRPQDRQFILSSKKLLLSDSGFYLCAWSVGLEYEQYFGPGTRLTVT.